This passage covers 4 T cell receptor beta chains from one sample sequenced in a study of molecular identifiers for immune sequencing clone quantification. TCRdb reanalysed the PCR reads using MiXCR and keeps one entry per CDR3 protein. The table records about 70,000 distinct CDR3 sequences, roughly 18% of them present only once. Material for sequencing was naive CD8+ T cells from blood, with Jurkat cell RNA spiked in. Sample subset: FACS-sorted CD8+CD4-CCR7+CD45RA+ naive T cells. The source is a human donor in good health. Some libraries in this study had Jurkat cell RNA spiked in.

In this sample, this clonotype turned up a few times. The chain carries TRBV7-9 and TRBJ2-1; no reliable D call. The V and J ends lost 1 base and 6 bases respectively, with 7 bases between them. The CDR3 is 13 residues long. CDR1 and CDR2 from the germline V gene are SEHNR and FQNEAQ (reference sequence). DNA for the CDR3: TGTGCCAGCAGCTTAGTAAGATCCAATGAGCAGTTCTTC. It yields the protein CASSLVRSNEQFF. The whole variable domain, remainder taken from reference TRBV7-9 and TRBJ2-1, is DTGVSQNPRHKITKRGQNVTFRCDPISEHNRLYWYRQTLGQGPEFLTYFQNEAQLEKSRLLSDRFSAERPKGSFSTLEIQRTEQGDSAMYLCASSLVRSNEQFFGPGTRLTVL.

This clonotype was found many times. The rearrangement links TRBV7-9 to TRBJ2-3; weak D call: TRBD2 (5 bases). The CDR3 extends over 16 amino acids. V was shortened by 5 bases and J by 2 bases, with 17 bases between the two germline ends. Germline V CDR1 and CDR2: SEHNR, FQNEAQ (reference sequence). This CDR3 is CASSLDLTAFTDTQYF. The CDR3 DNA is TGTGCCAGCAGCCTGGACTTGACCGCCTTCACAGATACGCAGTATTTT.

This clonotype was detected ten times or more. The chain is built from TRBV5-6 and TRBJ2-3, with TRBD2 matching over 8 bases. CDR1 is SGHDT and CDR2 is YYEEEE in the germline V gene. The CDR3 extends over 13 amino acids. Trimming at V came to 3 bases and at J to 8 bases, leaving 5 bases not matched to a gene. CDR3 sequence reads: CASSWGTSSTQYF. The CDR3 DNA is TGTGCCAGCAGCTGGGGGACTAGTAGTACGCAGTATTTT.

About this clonotype itself: A much larger clonotype is one base distant, so this may be a read error. V gene TRBV4-1 combines with J gene TRBJ2-7; TRBD2 agrees at 13 bases. After removal of 5 bases from V and 3 bases from J, the junction contained 4 bases not matched to a gene. Germline CDR1 MGHRA, CDR2 YSYEKL. The CDR3 has 15 amino acids. DNA of the CDR3: TGCGCCAGCAGCGCAAGACTAGCGGGAGGCTACGAGCAGTACTTC. The encoded protein is CASSARLAGGYEQYF.